This T cell receptor beta chain was documented in a study of immune heterogeneity within non-small cell lung tumors. Germline loops: CDR1 DFQATT, CDR2 SNEGSKA (reference sequence). The CDR3 has 18 amino acids. V gave up 0 bases and J gave up 2 bases, with 19 bases separating them. This clonotype is medium-sized. As template, the study used bulk tumor genomic DNA at 600 ng per sample. From each primary tumor, several far-apart biopsies were obtained during surgery. Patients had untreated, newly diagnosed non-small cell lung cancer and underwent curative surgery. Multiplex PCR amplified TCR beta CDR3 with 32 V and 13 J primers. TCRdb reprocessed the multiplex PCR reads with MiXCR, giving one entry per CDR3 protein. The sample carries about 15,000 distinct CDR3 sequences, 30% to 35% recorded once.

The chain has TRBV20-1 and TRBJ2-2; a possible D gene is TRBD1 (5 bases). The sequence was obtained from a woman between 50 and 59 years old with non-small cell lung cancer. Sequenced: lung tumor tissue. CDR3 loop: CSARDSRDWLVNTGELFF. The CDR3 nucleotides read TGCAGTGCTAGAGATAGCAGGGATTGGTTGGTAAACACCGGGGAGCTGTTTTTT.